This T cell receptor (beta chain) is from a study of cytomegalovirus exposure and HLA in healthy donors. The study, taken as a whole, reports: First-cohort TCR clusters were later found to tend to co-occur in the approximately 120 validation repertoires. The classifier, whose performance was assessed in both the original and validation cohorts, reportedly diagnosed cytomegalovirus status with high specificity and sensitivity. Altogether, some 160 TCR beta chains were recorded as cytomegalovirus-associated.

Note on this clone: Its matching antigen is unknown.

Produced via immunoSEQ multiplex PCR; TCRdb's table is partial and in-frame only. The sample contains around 200,000 clones, approximately 78% of which appear only once. This CDR3 region has 13 residues. The germline gives CDR1 GTSNPN, CDR2 SVGIG (reference sequence). V was clipped by 4 bases and J by 8 bases, with 14 bases between them. The clonotype originates from a woman aged 30 to 39 in good health and CMV-seronegative. This rearrangement joins TRBV30 to TRBJ1-4; TRBD1 might be the D (5 bases). The sequenced sample consisted of PBMCs. The DNA for the CDR3 is TGTGCCTGGAATGGGGCCTTGTCAGAAAAACTGTTTTTT. Translation: CAWNGALSEKLFF. The entire variable domain, with the rest obtained from reference TRBV30 and TRBJ1-4, is as follows: SQTIHQWPATLVQPVGSPLSLECTVEGTSNPNLYWYRQAAGRGLQLLFYSVGIGQISSEVPQNLSASRPQDRQFILSSKKLLLSDSGFYLCAWNGALSEKLFFGSGTQLSVL.